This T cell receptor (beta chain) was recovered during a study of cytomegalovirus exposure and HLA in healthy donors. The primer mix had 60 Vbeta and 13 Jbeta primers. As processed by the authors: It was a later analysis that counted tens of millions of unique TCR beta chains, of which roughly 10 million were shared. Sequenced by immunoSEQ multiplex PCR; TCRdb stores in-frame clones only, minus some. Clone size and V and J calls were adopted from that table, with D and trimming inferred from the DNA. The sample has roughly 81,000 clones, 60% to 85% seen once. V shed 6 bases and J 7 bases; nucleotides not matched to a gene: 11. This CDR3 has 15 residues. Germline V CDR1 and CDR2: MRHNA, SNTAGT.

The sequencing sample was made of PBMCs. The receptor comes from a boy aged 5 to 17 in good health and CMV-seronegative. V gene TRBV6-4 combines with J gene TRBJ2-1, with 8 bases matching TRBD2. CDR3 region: CASSYEASGYNEQFF. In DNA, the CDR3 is TGTGCCAGCAGCTACGAGGCTAGCGGGTATAATGAGCAGTTCTTC.